This TCR beta chain emerged from a study of blood T cell repertoires in COVID-19. Across the whole study: The analysed material was cDNA or gDNA that came from T cells, B-cell-depleted T cells, or PBMCs.

The CDR3 spans 17 residues. The germline CDR1 and CDR2 sequences are SGHRS and YFSETQ. V was pared by 5 bases and J by 0 bases, with 17 bases between. Original methodology: Reference gene primer amplification yielded estimated nucleated cell counts. The repertoire was sequenced with immunoSEQ multiplex PCR; TCRdb's copy has only in-frame clones and lacks some. The DNA was the basis for D and trimming; V, J and clone size are from that table. Of about 150,000 clones in the sample, roughly 83% were seen once. This sequence joins TRBV5-1 and TRBJ1-4; TRBD1 might be the D (5 bases). This receptor was taken from a woman in her fifties or sixties with COVID-19, enrolled during active disease. The source material was peripheral blood. This chain's CDR3 is CASRSGGGMATNEKLFF. The CDR3 DNA is TGCGCCAGCAGATCCGGGGGAGGGATGGCAACTAATGAAAAACTGTTTTTT.